This T cell receptor beta chain is drawn from a study of blood T cell repertoires in COVID-19. This table comes from immunoSEQ multiplex PCR, and its TCRdb copy is limited to in-frame clones, with some not included. Found here are tens of thousands of clones, roughly 84% of them singletons; the top ten hold 5.9%. The CDR3 has 16 residues. Germline V gives CDR1 LGHDT, CDR2 YNNKEL (reference sequence). V was cut by 4 bases and J by 8 bases, with 20 bases left in between. The chain carries TRBV3-1 (or the pseudogene TRBV3-2) and TRBJ1-4; D is unclear. The sample was peripheral blood. This receptor was taken from a woman in her sixties with acute or convalescent COVID-19. CDR3 nucleotide sequence: TGTGCCAGCAGCCGCGGTTTGTTCGGAGGAGGGGAAAAACTGTTTTTT. As protein: CASSRGLFGGGEKLFF.